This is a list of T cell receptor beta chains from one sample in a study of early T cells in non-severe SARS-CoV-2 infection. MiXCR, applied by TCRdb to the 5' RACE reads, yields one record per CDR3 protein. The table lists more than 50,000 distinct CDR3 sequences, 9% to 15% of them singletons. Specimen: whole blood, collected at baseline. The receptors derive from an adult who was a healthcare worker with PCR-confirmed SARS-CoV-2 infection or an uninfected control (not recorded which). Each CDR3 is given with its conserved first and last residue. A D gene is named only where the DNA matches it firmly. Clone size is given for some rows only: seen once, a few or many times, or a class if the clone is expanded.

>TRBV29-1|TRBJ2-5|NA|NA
CSFWGLQETQYF
TGCAGCTTTTGGGGGCTACAAGAGACCCAGTACTTC
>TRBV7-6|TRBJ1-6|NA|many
CASSSTFSNSPLHF
TGTGCCAGCAGCTCCACATTTTCCAATTCACCCCTCCACTTT
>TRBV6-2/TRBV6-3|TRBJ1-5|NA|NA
CASRNRQGNQPQHF
TGTGCCAGCAGAAATAGACAGGGCAATCAGCCCCAGCATTTT
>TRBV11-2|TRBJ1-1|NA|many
CASSLESNTEAFF
TGTGCCAGCAGCTTAGAATCGAACACTGAAGCTTTCTTT
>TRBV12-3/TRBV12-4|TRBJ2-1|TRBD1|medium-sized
CASSLGTGGGWNEQFF
TGTGCCAGCAGTTTAGGAACAGGGGGCGGTTGGAATGAGCAGTTCTTC
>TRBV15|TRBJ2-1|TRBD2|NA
CATSRERSGSYNEQFF
TGTGCCACCAGCAGAGAACGTAGCGGGAGTTACAATGAGCAGTTCTTC
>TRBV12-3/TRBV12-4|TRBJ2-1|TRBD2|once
CASSPWTSGKSYEQFF
TGTGCCAGCAGTCCATGGACTAGCGGGAAGAGTTATGAGCAGTTCTTC
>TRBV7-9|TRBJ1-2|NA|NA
CASSLNGRGASSYTF
TGTGCCAGCAGCCTTAACGGGAGGGGCGCCAGTAGCTACACCTTC
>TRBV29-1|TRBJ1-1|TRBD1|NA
CSVWDREAFF
TGCAGCGTGTGGGACAGGGAAGCTTTCTTT
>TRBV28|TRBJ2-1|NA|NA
CASSLPGSSSYNEQSF
TGTGCCAGCAGTTTGCCCGGGTCGAGCTCCTACAATGAGCAGTCCTTC
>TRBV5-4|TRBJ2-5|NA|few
CASSSGSQETQYF
TGTGCCAGCAGCTCGGGGAGTCAGGAGACCCAGTACTTC
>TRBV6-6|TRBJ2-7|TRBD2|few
CASSQSGSGYEQYF
TGTGCCAGCAGTCAAAGCGGGAGTGGGTACGAGCAGTACTTC
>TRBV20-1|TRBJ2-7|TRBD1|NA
CSARDRARSYEQYF
TGCAGTGCCAGAGACAGGGCCCGCTCCTACGAGCAGTACTTC
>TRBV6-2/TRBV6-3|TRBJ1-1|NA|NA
CASAIQGNTEAFF
TGTGCCAGCGCTATACAGGGTAACACTGAAGCTTTCTTT
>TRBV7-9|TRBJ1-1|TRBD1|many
CASSTDRAIMNTEAFF
TGTGCCAGCAGCACGGACAGGGCAATCATGAACACTGAAGCTTTCTTT
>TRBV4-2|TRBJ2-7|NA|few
CASSQVTDETYEQYF
TGTGCCAGCAGCCAGGTGACGGACGAAACCTACGAGCAGTACTTC
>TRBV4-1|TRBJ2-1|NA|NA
CASSPISSYNEQFF
TGCGCCAGCAGCCCCATCAGCTCCTACAATGAGCAGTTCTTC